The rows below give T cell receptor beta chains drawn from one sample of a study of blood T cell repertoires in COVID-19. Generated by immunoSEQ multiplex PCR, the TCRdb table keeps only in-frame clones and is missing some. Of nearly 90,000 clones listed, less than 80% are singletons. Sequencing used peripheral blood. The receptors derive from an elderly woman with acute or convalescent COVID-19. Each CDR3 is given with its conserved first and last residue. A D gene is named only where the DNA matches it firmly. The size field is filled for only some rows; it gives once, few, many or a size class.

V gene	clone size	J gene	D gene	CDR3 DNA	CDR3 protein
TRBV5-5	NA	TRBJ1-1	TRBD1	TGTGCCAGCAGCTCGACGGGACAGGCGATGGGGACTGAAGCTTTCTTT	CASSSTGQAMGTEAFF
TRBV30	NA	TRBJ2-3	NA	TGTGCCTGGAGGCCGGGAGCAGATACGCAGTATTTT	CAWRPGADTQYF
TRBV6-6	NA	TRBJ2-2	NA	TGTGCCAGCAGTTACTCGCGGGGTACCGGGGAGCTGTTTTTT	CASSYSRGTGELFF
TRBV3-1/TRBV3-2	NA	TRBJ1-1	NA	TGTGCCAGCAGCCCAGGGCCATCACCAGGGGCTTTCTTT	CASSPGPSPGAFF
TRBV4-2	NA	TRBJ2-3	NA	TGTGCCAGCAGCCGTCTAGTGGGCGGGGCGCCCCCGGATACGCAGTATTTT	CASSRLVGGAPPDTQYF
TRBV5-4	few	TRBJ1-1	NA	TGTGCCAGCAGCAGGGGAGGACGGAACACTGAAGCTTTCTTT	CASSRGGRNTEAFF
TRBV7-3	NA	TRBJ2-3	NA	TGTGCCAGCAGCTTGGGCGCGGGGGCCTCCACAGATACGCAGTATTTT	CASSLGAGASTDTQYF
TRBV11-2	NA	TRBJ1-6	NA	TGTGCCAGCAGCCTGGGACTTTATAATTCACCCCTCCACTTT	CASSLGLYNSPLHF
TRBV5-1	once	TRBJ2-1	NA	TGCGCCAGCAAACTTGGTTTCTCCTACAATGAGCAGTTCTTC	CASKLGFSYNEQFF
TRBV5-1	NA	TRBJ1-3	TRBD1	TGCGCCAGCAGCCAAACACAGGGGCGAACTGGAAACACCATATATTTT	CASSQTQGRTGNTIYF
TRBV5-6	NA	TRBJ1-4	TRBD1	TGTGCCAGCAGCTTGTTAGGGACAGTTAACCAGCAACTGTTTTTT	CASSLLGTVNQQLFF
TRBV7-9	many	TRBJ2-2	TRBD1	TGTGCCAGCAGAAGGGACAGGGGGCGCGCCGGGGAGCTGTTTTTT	CASRRDRGRAGELFF
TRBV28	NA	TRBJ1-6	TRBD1	TGTGCCAGCAGTCCGGGGACAGGGCGGGTTTCACCCCTCCACTTT	CASSPGTGRVSPLHF
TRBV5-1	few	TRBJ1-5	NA	TGCGCCAGCAGCTTGGATCCGAGTAGCAATCAGCCCCAGCATTTT	CASSLDPSSNQPQHF
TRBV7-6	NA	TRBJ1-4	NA	TGTGCCAGCAGCCGGTCGTCGGTGTTTGGTGAAAAACTGTTTTTT	CASSRSSVFGEKLFF
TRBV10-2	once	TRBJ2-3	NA	TGCGCCAGCAGAGGAGCCGGAGATACGCAGTATTTT	CASRGAGDTQYF
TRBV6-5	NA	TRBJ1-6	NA	TGTGCCAGCAGTTACGGGAGATCACCCCTCCACTTT	CASSYGRSPLHF
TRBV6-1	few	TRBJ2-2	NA	TGTGCCAGCAGTGAAAGCCCGTTCGTCCGGGGAGACACCGGGGAGCTGTTTTTT	CASSESPFVRGDTGELFF
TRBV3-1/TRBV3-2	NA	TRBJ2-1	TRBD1	TGTGCCAGCAGCCAAGACCACAGGGGGCGGCTCTATGAGCAGTTCTTC	CASSQDHRGRLYEQFF
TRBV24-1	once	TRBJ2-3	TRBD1	TGTGCCACCACCGACAGGGTGGGCTCAGATACGCAGTATTTT	CATTDRVGSDTQYF
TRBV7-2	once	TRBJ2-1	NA	TGTGCCAGCAGCTTAGATTACGGGGGCTCCTACAATGAGCAGTTCTTC	CASSLDYGGSYNEQFF
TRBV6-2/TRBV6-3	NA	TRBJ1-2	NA	TGTGCCAGCAGTTACTCCGGGGGTCTTGGCTACACCTTC	CASSYSGGLGYTF